Listed below are T cell receptor beta chains from one sample, sequenced in a study of OX40 agonist ivuxolimab in advanced cancers. Repertoires were generated with immunoSEQ multiplex PCR, while TCRdb's copy carries only in-frame clones and drops some. Of some 98,000 clones in the sample, roughly 90% were seen once. The sample here was CD4+ or CD8+ T cells sorted from blood, taken in a trial of the OX40 agonist ivuxolimab. The receptors were sampled from an adult with an advanced solid tumor such as melanoma, head and neck, liver or kidney cancer. Each CDR3 is given with its conserved first and last residue. A D gene is named only where the DNA matches it firmly. Clone sizes are given selectively: once, few, many, or a class where the clone is expanded.

V gene	J gene	D gene	clone size	CDR3 protein	CDR3 DNA
TRBV7-6	TRBJ2-1	TRBD2	NA	CASSSIAGSYNEQFF	TGTGCCAGCAGCTCGATAGCGGGATCGTACAATGAGCAGTTCTTC
TRBV5-1	TRBJ2-1	NA	once	CASSVQGNNEQFF	TGCGCCAGCAGCGTACAGGGTAACAATGAGCAGTTCTTC
TRBV11-3	TRBJ1-5	TRBD1	NA	CASSGQGNNQPQHF	TGTGCCAGCAGCGGACAGGGGAACAATCAGCCCCAGCATTTT
TRBV19	TRBJ2-2	NA	few	CASRNRETSNTGELFF	TGTGCCAGCCGGAACAGGGAAACCTCGAACACCGGGGAGCTGTTTTTT
TRBV7-3	TRBJ2-2	TRBD2	NA	CASSQFGGGPTGELFF	TGTGCCAGCAGCCAATTCGGGGGAGGGCCTACCGGGGAGCTGTTTTTT
TRBV7-2	TRBJ2-1	NA	NA	CASSLGDGGAGYNEQFF	TGTGCCAGCAGCTTAGGGGACGGTGGTGCGGGTTACAATGAGCAGTTCTTC
TRBV7-3	TRBJ2-7	NA	NA	CASSQTPDGEQYF	TGTGCCAGCAGCCAAACCCCTGACGGCGAGCAGTACTTC
TRBV6-5	TRBJ1-1	TRBD1	NA	CASSRQGYTEAFF	TGTGCCAGCAGTCGACAGGGGTACACTGAAGCTTTCTTT
TRBV10-3	TRBJ2-5	TRBD2	NA	CAISQIAGGQETQYF	TGTGCCATCAGCCAGATAGCGGGAGGGCAAGAGACCCAGTACTTC
TRBV23-1	TRBJ2-7	TRBD2	NA	CASSLPPQRENSYEQYF	TGCGCCAGCAGTCTCCCCCCCCAGCGGGAAAACTCCTACGAGCAGTACTTC
TRBV6-6	TRBJ2-7	TRBD2	NA	CASRGTSGLEGTQQYF	TGTGCCAGCAGGGGGACTAGCGGATTGGAGGGGACGCAGCAGTACTTC
TRBV7-6	TRBJ2-5	NA	NA	CASSLQLQETQYF	TGTGCCAGCAGCTTACAGCTACAAGAGACCCAGTACTTC
TRBV19	TRBJ1-1	TRBD1	NA	CASSIPGTGNTEAFF	TGTGCCAGTAGTATACCTGGGACAGGGAACACTGAAGCTTTCTTT
TRBV29-1	TRBJ2-1	TRBD2	NA	CSVESPSSGRMGDEQFF	TGCAGCGTTGAATCCCCCTCTAGCGGGAGAATGGGGGATGAGCAGTTCTTC
TRBV27	TRBJ2-7	TRBD2	NA	CASSRGTSGTQQYF	TGTGCCAGCAGTAGAGGTACTAGCGGGACACAGCAGTACTTC
TRBV7-9	TRBJ2-2	TRBD2	NA	CASSLRARGTSDNTGELFF	TGTGCCAGCAGCCTAAGGGCAAGGGGGACTAGCGACAACACCGGGGAGCTGTTTTTT